Sequencing of this T cell receptor (beta chain) was carried out in a study of shared clonotypes between healthy human individuals. Produced via immunoSEQ multiplex PCR; TCRdb's table is partial and in-frame only. Seen here are about 2.3 million clones, around 92% observed once, and the top ten hold roughly 0.34%. This clone appeared once. The CDR3 is 13 amino acids. CDR1 and CDR2 (germline): MNHNS, SASEGT. V lost 0 bases to trimming and J lost 8 bases, with 10 bases between them. V usage is TRBV6-1 and J usage is TRBJ1-2; D remains ambiguous. This TCR was recovered from a young man in good health. Some clones in this sample may be carry-over from other donors' samples. The sample comprised naive CD4+ T cells from PBMCs. Subset denoted: CD45RA+ positively selected. In DNA form, the CDR3 reads TGTGCCAGCAGTGAAGCGGGAGCACCCGGCTACACCTTC. The encoded protein is CASSEAGAPGYTF.